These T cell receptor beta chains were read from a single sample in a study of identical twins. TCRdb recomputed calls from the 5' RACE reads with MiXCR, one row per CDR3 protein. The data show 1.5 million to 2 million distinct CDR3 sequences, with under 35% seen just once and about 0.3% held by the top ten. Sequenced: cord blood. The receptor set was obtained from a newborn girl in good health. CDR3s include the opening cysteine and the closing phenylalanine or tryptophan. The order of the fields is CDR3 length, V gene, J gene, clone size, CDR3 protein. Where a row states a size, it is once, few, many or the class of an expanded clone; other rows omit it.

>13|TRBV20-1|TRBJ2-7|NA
CSARDGGRYEQYF
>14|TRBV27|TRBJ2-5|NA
CASSSALSGETQYF
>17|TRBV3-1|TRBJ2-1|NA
CASSQGGRASSYNEQFF
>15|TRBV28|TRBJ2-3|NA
CASSLSTRSADTQYF
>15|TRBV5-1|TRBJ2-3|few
CASSSRQASTDTQYF
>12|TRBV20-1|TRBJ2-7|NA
CSAGPNSYEQYF
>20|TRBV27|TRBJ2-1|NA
CASSPALSIIGDPSGNEQFF
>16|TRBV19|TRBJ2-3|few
CASTQGGQLRTDTQYF
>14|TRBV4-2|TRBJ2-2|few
CASSQEYVTGELFF
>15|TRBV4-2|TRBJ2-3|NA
CASSQGRTSTDTQYF
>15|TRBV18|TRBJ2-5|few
CASSPGLAGEETQYF
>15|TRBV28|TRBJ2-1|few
CASSGRDSIYNEQFF
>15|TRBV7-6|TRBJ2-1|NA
CASSALAGGPGEQFF
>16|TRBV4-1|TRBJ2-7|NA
CASSQDRAGGPYEQYF
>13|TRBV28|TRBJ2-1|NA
CASRTGYSNEQFF
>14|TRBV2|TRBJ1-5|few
CASRRTGSNQPQHF
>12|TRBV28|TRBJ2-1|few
CASTSVGNEQFF
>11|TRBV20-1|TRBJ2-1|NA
CSARRGGEQFF
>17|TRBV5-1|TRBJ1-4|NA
CASSLGGTGETNEKLFF
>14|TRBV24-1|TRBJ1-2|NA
CATSDRDRAYGYTF
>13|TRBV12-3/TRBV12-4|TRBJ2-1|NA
CASSPIAEGEQFF
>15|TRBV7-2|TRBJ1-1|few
CASNSQGRGNTEAFF
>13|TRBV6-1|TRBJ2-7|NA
CASSDFPGGEQYF
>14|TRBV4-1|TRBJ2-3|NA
CASSQERRGGTQYF
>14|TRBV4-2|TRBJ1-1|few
CASSQEGGHTEAFF
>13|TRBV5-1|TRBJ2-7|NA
CASSGLEPYEQYF
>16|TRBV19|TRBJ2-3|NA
CASSKQGSPSTDTQYF
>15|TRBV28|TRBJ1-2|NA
CASRLHNRDPPGYTF
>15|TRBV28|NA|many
CASNFLAGGPSEQYF
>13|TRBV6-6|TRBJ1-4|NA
CASSRGQGWELFF
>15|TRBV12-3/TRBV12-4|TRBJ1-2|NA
CASRGQGRGIYGYTF
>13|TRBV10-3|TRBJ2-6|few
CAIGGGGANVLTF
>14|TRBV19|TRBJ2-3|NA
CASRIQGLTDTQYF
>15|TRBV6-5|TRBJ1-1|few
CASGSDRRGNTEAFF
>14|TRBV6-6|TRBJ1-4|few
CASSYVWEGEKLFF
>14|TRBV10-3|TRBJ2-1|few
CAISRDRATNEQFF
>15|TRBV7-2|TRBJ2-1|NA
CASSRWESSYNEQFF
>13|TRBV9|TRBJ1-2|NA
CASSVSGYYGYTF
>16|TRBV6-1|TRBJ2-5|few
CASSVTDAVSGETQYF
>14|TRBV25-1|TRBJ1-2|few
CASSTREPNYGYTF
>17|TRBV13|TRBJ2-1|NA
CASSAAATGWGYNEQFF
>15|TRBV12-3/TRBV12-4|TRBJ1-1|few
CASSFRSAGNTEAFF
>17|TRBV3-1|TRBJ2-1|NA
CASSQSYYRVYYNEQFF
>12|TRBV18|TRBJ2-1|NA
CASSWVDNEQFF
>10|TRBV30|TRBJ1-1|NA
CAWKNAEAFF
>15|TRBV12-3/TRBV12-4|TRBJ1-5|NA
CASGTTDRVVQPQHF
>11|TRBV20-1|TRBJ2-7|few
CSASPYGEQYF
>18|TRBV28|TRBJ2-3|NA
CASRRPGLAGGIPDTQYF
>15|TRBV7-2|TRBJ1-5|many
CASSLAGQVNQPQHF
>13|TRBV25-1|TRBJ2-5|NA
CASISGGRETQYF
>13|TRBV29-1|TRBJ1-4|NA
CSVSDRSIEKLFF